This T cell receptor (beta chain) was recorded in a study of T cell repertoires in cytomegalovirus infection. This CDR3 is built from 14 residues. Germline V gene data show CDR1 as ENHRY and CDR2 as SYGVKD. V lost 0 bases, J lost 5 bases, and 10 bases lay in between. In TCRdb, the reads were re-called with MiXCR into one record per CDR3 protein. The sample holds under 70,000 distinct CDR3 sequences, roughly a third seen once. This clonotype has a handful of counts. Its specificity is unknown. The TCR sequence derives from a human donor in good health (CMV status not recorded). Some clones in this sample may be carry-over from other donors' samples. Sample: PBMCs, sequenced either directly or after in vitro stimulation (not recorded which). This chain connects TRBV10-3 to TRBJ2-5, with D unclear. In nucleotides, the CDR3 is TGTGCCATCAGTGAGTCGGGCCTTACGGAGACCCAGTACTTC. Residues: CAISESGLTETQYF.